What follows are 32 T cell receptor beta chains derived from one specimen sequenced in a study of blood T cell repertoires in COVID-19. Produced via immunoSEQ multiplex PCR; TCRdb's table is partial and in-frame only. This repertoire shows about 140,000 clones, 80% to 90% found once; its top ten account for 3% to 3.5%. The source material was PBMCs or T cells enriched from blood (not recorded which). These receptor sequences come from a woman between 50 and 59 years old with acute COVID-19.

This chain connects TRBV19 to TRBJ1-2; the D gene is possibly TRBD1 (5 bases). The V gene lost 2 bases and the J gene lost 9 bases, with 13 bases spanning the gap. There are 13 residues in the CDR3. The germline V gene encodes CDR1 LNHDA and CDR2 SQIVND (reference sequence). CDR3 in amino acids: CASSISREGSYTF. In DNA, the CDR3 is TGTGCCAGTAGTATATCCAGGGAAGGCAGCTACACCTTC.

The J gene is TRBJ1-1, the V gene TRBV5-1, with D perhaps matching TRBD1 (6 bases). V was clipped by 4 bases and J by 7 bases, with 14 bases between them. Germline values: CDR1 SGHRS, CDR2 YFSETQ. This CDR3 comprises 13 residues. The CDR3 loop reads CASSPLAGVEAFF. CDR3 nucleotides: TGCGCCAGCAGCCCACTGGCAGGGGTTGAAGCTTTCTTT.

The chain combines TRBV12-3 or TRBV12-4 with TRBJ2-5; D possibly corresponds to TRBD2 (8 bases). This CDR3 region has 13 residues. Trimming took off 8 bases at V and 5 bases at J, with 15 bases between the two ends. The CDR3 is CASREGASETQYF. CDR3 bases: TGTGCCAGCCGGGAGGGGGCTAGCGAGACCCAGTACTTC.

The rearrangement links TRBV5-8 to TRBJ1-5; 7 bases are a match to TRBD1. This CDR3 has 17 residues. CDR1 and CDR2 from the germline V gene are SGHTS and YDEGEE. J lost 0 bases, V lost 6 bases, and 12 bases had no gene match. The DNA of the CDR3 is TGTGCCAGCACCAGGGGGAAAGGGGATTTTAGCAATCAGCCCCAGCATTTT. It is translated as CASTRGKGDFSNQPQHF.

The chain has TRBV7-9 and TRBJ2-7; D is unclear. The CDR3 has 14 residues. V was cut by 5 bases and J by 7 bases, with 18 bases left in between. From germline, CDR1 is SEHNR and CDR2 FQNEAQ (reference sequence). Written as DNA, the CDR3 is TGTGCCAGCAGCCGAGACCCAGGCCGTCAGGAGCAGTACTTC. Translation: CASSRDPGRQEQYF.

The chain joins TRBV30 to TRBJ1-2, with 7 positions matching TRBD1. CDR3 length: 15 residues. Germline lookup yields CDR1 GTSNPN and CDR2 SVGIG (reference sequence). V lost 2 bases, J lost 5 bases, and 11 bases stayed unmatched. CDR3 protein: CAWSRSDRARYGYTF. CDR3 nucleotides: TGTGCCTGGAGTAGATCAGACAGGGCAAGATATGGCTACACCTTC.

This clone was seen just once. The chain recombines TRBV7-2 with TRBJ2-5, with 12 bases matching TRBD2. The germline V gene encodes CDR1 SGHTA and CDR2 FQGNSA. This CDR3 has 16 residues. V lost 5 bases and J lost 5; bases outside the gene matches: 9. In DNA form, the CDR3 reads TGTGCCAGCAGCCCAATCTCTACTAGCGGGGGGGAGACCCAGTACTTC. The encoded protein is CASSPISTSGGETQYF.

The CDR3 reads CASSPGLAGKETQYF. Here the CDR3 DNA reads TGTGCCAGCAGCCCCGGACTAGCGGGAAAGGAGACCCAGTACTTC. V is TRBV5-4 and J is TRBJ2-5, with 12 bases identical to TRBD2. Trimming at V came to 4 bases and at J to 5 bases, leaving 6 bases not matched to a gene. Germline V gives CDR1 SGHNT, CDR2 YYREEE (reference sequence). CDR3 length: 15 amino acids.

The J gene is TRBJ2-5, the V gene TRBV7-9; the match to TRBD2 covers 9 bases. Per germline, CDR1 SEHNR and CDR2 FQNEAQ (reference sequence). CDR3 length equals 17 residues. J gave up 5 bases and V 5 bases, and 15 bases lay outside the gene matches. The chain's CDR3 is CASSDPGLAGAGETQYF. CDR3 in DNA: TGTGCCAGCAGCGACCCAGGATTAGCGGGAGCCGGGGAGACCCAGTACTTC.

V and J are TRBV11-3 and TRBJ1-1, with 7 bases lining up with TRBD1. Germline assignment: CDR1 SGHNT and CDR2 YENEEA. The CDR3 extends over 13 amino acids. Trimming took 5 bases from V and 3 from J; bases not matched to a gene: 3. CDR3 residues: CASSITGDTEAFF. The CDR3 nucleotides are TGTGCCAGCAGCATAACAGGGGACACTGAAGCTTTCTTT.

The J gene is TRBJ2-7, the V gene TRBV25-1; 10 bases align to TRBD1. Germline CDR1 reads MGHDK; CDR2 reads SYGVNS. V was clipped by 4 bases and J by 4 bases; unmatched bases: 4. The CDR3 runs 14 residues. CDR3 in amino acids: CASSGRQGAYEQYF. The CDR3 DNA reads TGTGCCAGCAGTGGCAGACAGGGGGCTTACGAGCAGTACTTC.

The rearrangement joins TRBV29-1 to TRBJ1-2, with a weak D call TRBD1 (5 bases). CDR1 and CDR2 from the germline V gene are SQVTM and ANQGSEA. The CDR3 extends over 13 amino acids. V was cut by 1 base and J by 10 bases, with 16 bases left in between. The CDR3 DNA follows: TGCAGCGTTGAAGGCGGGGCCTCGGAGGCCTACACCTTC. Amino acid sequence: CSVEGGASEAYTF.

The rearrangement links TRBV6-1 to TRBJ1-5, with TRBD1 as a possible D gene (6 bases). CDR3 length: 14 amino acids. From germline, CDR1 is MNHNS and CDR2 SASEGT. V lost 3 bases, J lost 7 bases, and 13 bases lay in between. This CDR3 reads CASSDTQGRQPQHF. CDR3 nucleotides: TGTGCCAGCAGTGATACGCAGGGGCGACAGCCCCAGCATTTT.

J is TRBJ2-7 and V is TRBV19; tentative D call: TRBD1 (6 bases). Trimming cost V 4 bases and J 7 bases, with 17 bases left between them. CDR3 length: 14 amino acids. The germline V gene has CDR1 LNHDA and CDR2 SQIVND (reference sequence). The CDR3 here is CASSKDSALWEQYF. As DNA, the CDR3 is TGTGCCAGTAGTAAGGACAGTGCCTTATGGGAGCAGTACTTC.

The CDR3 nucleotides read TGTGCCAGCAGCTTGGATCTAGCGGGAGCCGGGGAGCTGTTTTTT. Encoded protein: CASSLDLAGAGELFF. The chain has TRBV5-6 and TRBJ2-2, with 10 bases identical to TRBD2. Germline V CDR1 and CDR2: SGHDT, YYEEEE. J was trimmed by 6 bases and V by 0 bases; bases with no gene match: 2. The CDR3 has 15 residues.

This chain connects TRBV9 to TRBJ2-3; 10 bases are shared with TRBD2. In germline, CDR1 is SGDLS, CDR2 YYNGEE. V trimming: 0 bases; J trimming: 0 bases; junction bases outside the gene matches: 13. The CDR3 length is 20 residues. The CDR3 DNA follows: TGTGCCAGCAGCGTAGCGGCTAGCGGGAGATTGAGGGGGAGCACAGATACGCAGTATTTT. This gives the protein CASSVAASGRLRGSTDTQYF.

This chain links TRBV11-2 with TRBJ2-1; 7 bases fit TRBD2. Per the germline V gene, CDR1 is SGHAT and CDR2 is FQNNGV. The V segment lost 4 bases and the J segment 8 bases; nucleotides outside the gene matches: 2. The CDR3 has 12 residues. In nucleotides, the CDR3 is TGTGCCAGCAGCTGGGGGGGGGATGAGCAGTTCTTC. The encoded protein is CASSWGGDEQFF.

In DNA, the CDR3 is TGTGCCAGCAGCGCCCTGGAAAACCTAGGCGAGCAGTACTTC. Translation: CASSALENLGEQYF. The rearrangement uses TRBV9 and TRBJ2-7; no clear D. With 3 bases removed from V and 6 bases from J, the gap between germline ends came to 16 bases. In germline, CDR1 is SGDLS, CDR2 YYNGEE. The CDR3 runs to 14 residues.

The rearrangement links TRBV19 to TRBJ2-1; 13 nucleotides agree with TRBD2. V was clipped by 2 bases and J by 0 bases; unmatched bases: 1. The CDR3 is 17 amino acids. Germline CDR1 is LNHDA and CDR2 is SQIVND (reference sequence). The CDR3 is CASSIRTSGSSYNEQFF. CDR3 in DNA: TGTGCCAGTAGTATACGGACTAGCGGGAGCTCCTACAATGAGCAGTTCTTC.

This clone has just a few counts. The rearrangement uses TRBV2 and TRBJ2-1, with unresolved D. Germline CDR1 is SNHLY and CDR2 is FYNNEI. Trimming took off 4 bases at V and 0 bases at J, with 7 bases between the two ends. CDR3 size: 14 residues. The CDR3 sequence is CASSGHGSYNEQFF. Written as DNA, the CDR3 is TGTGCCAGCAGTGGGCATGGCTCCTACAATGAGCAGTTCTTC.

The gene calls are TRBV11-2 and TRBJ2-1; 10 nucleotides match TRBD2. V lost 7 bases and J lost 8; bases outside the gene matches: 11. Germline CDR1 and CDR2: SGHAT and FQNNGV. The CDR3 extends over 15 amino acids. CDR3 in amino acids: CASNDASGRVHEQFF. In DNA, the CDR3 is TGTGCCAGCAACGACGCTAGCGGGAGAGTACATGAGCAGTTCTTC.

This clone has a single count. This chain uses TRBV6-5 with TRBJ2-1; TRBD2 aligns across 7 bases. CDR1 MNHEY and CDR2 SVGAGI come from the germline V gene. The V and J ends lost 6 bases and 8 bases, in that order; junction bases with no gene match: 13. The CDR3 is 15 residues long. CDR3 sequence reads: CASSRGAGVIDEQFF. CDR3 bases: TGTGCCAGCAGCCGGGGTGCGGGAGTTATCGATGAGCAGTTCTTC.

V and J are TRBV14 and TRBJ2-7; 7 bases agree with TRBD1. The CDR3 covers 17 residues. CDR1 and CDR2 (germline): SGHDN, FVKESK. V lost 1 base to trimming and J lost 3 bases; unmatched junction nucleotides: 12. CDR3 amino acids: CASSQVWSETGSYEQYF. Here the CDR3 DNA reads TGTGCCAGCAGCCAAGTATGGTCTGAGACAGGGAGCTACGAGCAGTACTTC.

In this sample, this clone turned up many times. The rearrangement joins TRBV5-1 to TRBJ1-1, with a weak D call TRBD1 (5 bases). This CDR3 is 12 amino acids long. Between the trimmed V and J ends, which lost 0 bases and 5 bases, there was a span of 5 bases. In germline, CDR1 is SGHRS, CDR2 YFSETQ. CDR3 DNA: TGCGCCAGCAGCTTGGGACAGACTGAAGCTTTCTTT. Amino acid sequence: CASSLGQTEAFF.

The chain combines TRBV9 with TRBJ1-4; the D gene is possibly TRBD1 (6 bases). The CDR3 is made up of 15 amino acids. V was trimmed by 3 bases and J by 3 bases, leaving 12 bases between them. Germline V gene sequence: CDR1 SGDLS, CDR2 YYNGEE. The CDR3 DNA is TGTGCCAGCAGCGCAGGACAGTTTTCTAATGAAAAACTGTTTTTT. Protein product: CASSAGQFSNEKLFF. Based on the CDR3 plus reference TRBV9 and TRBJ1-4, the full variable domain is DSGVTQTPKHLITATGQRVTLRCSPRSGDLSVYWYQQSLDQGLQFLIQYYNGEERAKGNILERFSAQQFPDLHSELNLSSLELGDSALYFCASSAGQFSNEKLFFGSGTQLSVL.

This clone was observed a single time. The V and J genes are TRBV13 and TRBJ2-1; TRBD2 aligns across 11 bases. V was pared by 6 bases and J by 5 bases, with 9 bases of the junction left unmatched. CDR3 length equals 16 residues. Germline CDR1 and CDR2: PRHDT and FYEKMQ (reference sequence). CDR3 amino acids: CASRQRLAGKDNEQFF. The CDR3 nucleotides read TGTGCCAGCAGGCAGAGACTAGCGGGAAAGGACAATGAGCAGTTCTTC.

This chain connects TRBV18 to TRBJ2-1, with D tentatively TRBD2 (6 bases). V was clipped by 3 bases and J by 7 bases, with 13 bases between them. CDR1 is KGHSH and CDR2 is LQKENI in the germline V gene. This CDR3 has 14 residues. The CDR3 here is CASSPVVGGNEQFF. CDR3 sequence (DNA): TGTGCCAGCTCACCGGTGGTGGGAGGTAATGAGCAGTTCTTC.

The chain uses TRBV6-2 or TRBV6-3 and TRBJ2-3; 13 nucleotides line up with TRBD2. The length of the CDR3 is 17 residues. J was trimmed by 5 bases and V by 3 bases; bases with no gene match: 8. CDR1 MNHEY and CDR2 SVGEGT come from the germline V gene. CDR3 loop: CASSYSGLAGEEDTQYF. CDR3 coding DNA: TGTGCCAGCAGTTATTCCGGACTAGCGGGAGAAGAAGATACGCAGTATTTT.

The chain carries TRBV7-2 and TRBJ2-7; maybe TRBD1 (5 bases). Germline V lookup: CDR1 SGHTA, CDR2 FQGNSA. This CDR3 comprises 15 residues. V dropped 4 bases and J dropped 2 bases, with 15 bases sitting between them. The CDR3 DNA is TGTGCCAGCAGCTCCGACACAGGATTGACCTACGAGCAGTACTTC. Protein sequence: CASSSDTGLTYEQYF.

In its sample, this clone was seen a few times. This sequence joins TRBV27 and TRBJ1-2; 8 nucleotides line up with TRBD1. V trimming: 4 bases; J trimming: 2 bases; junction bases outside the gene matches: 6. The germline gives CDR1 MNHEY, CDR2 SMNVEV (reference sequence). CDR3 length: 15 residues. The CDR3 DNA reads TGTGCCAGCAGTTCGCAGGGGGCTGGGAACTATGGCTACACCTTC. It translates to CASSSQGAGNYGYTF.

This clone was picked up a small number of times. The V call is TRBV7-2, the J call TRBJ1-1; 7 positions match TRBD1. CDR1 SGHTA and CDR2 FQGNSA come from the germline V gene. V lost 5 bases, J lost 2 bases, and 5 bases stayed unmatched. There are 14 residues in the CDR3. The CDR3 nucleotides read TGTGCCAGCAGCAGAGACAGGGCCAACACTGAAGCTTTCTTT. The encoded protein is CASSRDRANTEAFF.

J is TRBJ2-1 and V is TRBV24-1; maybe TRBD2 (6 bases). The CDR3 has 16 amino acids. V was trimmed by 9 bases and J by 6 bases, leaving 23 bases between them. The V gene's germline CDR1 is KGHDR and CDR2 SFDVKD. The CDR3 loop reads CATGRRDGLLVNEQFF. CDR3 bases: TGTGCCACCGGACGGCGGGACGGACTATTAGTCAATGAGCAGTTCTTC.